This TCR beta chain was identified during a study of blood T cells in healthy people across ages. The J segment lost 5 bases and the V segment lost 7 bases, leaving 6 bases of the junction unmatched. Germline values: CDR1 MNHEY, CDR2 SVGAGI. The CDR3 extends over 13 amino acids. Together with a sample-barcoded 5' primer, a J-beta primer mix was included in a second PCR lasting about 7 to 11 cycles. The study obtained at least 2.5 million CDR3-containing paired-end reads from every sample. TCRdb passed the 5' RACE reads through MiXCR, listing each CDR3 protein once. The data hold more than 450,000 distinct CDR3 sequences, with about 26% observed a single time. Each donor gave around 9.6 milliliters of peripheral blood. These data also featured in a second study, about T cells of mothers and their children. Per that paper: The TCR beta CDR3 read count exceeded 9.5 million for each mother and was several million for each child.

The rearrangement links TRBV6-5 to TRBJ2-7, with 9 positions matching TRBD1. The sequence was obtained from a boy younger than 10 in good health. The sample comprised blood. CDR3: CASKNGDRDEQYF. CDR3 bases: TGTGCCAGCAAAAATGGGGACAGGGACGAGCAGTACTTC.